Detailed here is one T cell receptor beta chain. Its cognate antigen is unknown. This entry belongs to a study of T-cell memory formation after mild COVID-19. Findings of the study overall: Mainly CM and EM harbored the contracting CD4+ clones; mainly EMRA harbored the CD8+ ones. Cross-reactive memory appears to have joined, as suggested by some responding clones showing up in pre-infection memory. Whether second-wave clones peaking at day 37 were SARS-CoV-2 specific went unconfirmed.

TCR alpha and TCR beta cDNA libraries carrying sample barcodes and UMIs came from 5'RACE with constant-segment primers. TCRdb fed the 5' RACE reads into MiXCR, producing one record per CDR3 protein. The sample records a few hundred thousand distinct CDR3 sequences, 14% being singletons. The specimen sequenced was PBMCs or a T cell subset sorted from them (not recorded which). This sequence was found in a man younger than 35 who had mild COVID-19 (a few samples of this study predate the infection). Cell type and time point are not known.

The CDR3 DNA sequence: TGTGCCAGCAGCAACCGGGACAGGTTGAACACTGAAGCTTTCTTT. Residues: CASSNRDRLNTEAFF. This rearrangement joins TRBV7-9 to TRBJ1-1; 8 bases are shared with TRBD1. V lost 5 bases and J lost 0; bases outside the gene matches: 5. The germline V gene encodes CDR1 SEHNR and CDR2 FQNEAQ (reference sequence). The CDR3 consists of 15 residues. The complete variable domain, with remaining parts taken from reference TRBV7-9 and TRBJ1-1, reads DTGVSQNPRHKITKRGQNVTFRCDPISEHNRLYWYRQTLGQGPEFLTYFQNEAQLEKSRLLSDRFSAERPKGSFSTLEIQRTEQGDSAMYLCASSNRDRLNTEAFFGQGTRLTVV.